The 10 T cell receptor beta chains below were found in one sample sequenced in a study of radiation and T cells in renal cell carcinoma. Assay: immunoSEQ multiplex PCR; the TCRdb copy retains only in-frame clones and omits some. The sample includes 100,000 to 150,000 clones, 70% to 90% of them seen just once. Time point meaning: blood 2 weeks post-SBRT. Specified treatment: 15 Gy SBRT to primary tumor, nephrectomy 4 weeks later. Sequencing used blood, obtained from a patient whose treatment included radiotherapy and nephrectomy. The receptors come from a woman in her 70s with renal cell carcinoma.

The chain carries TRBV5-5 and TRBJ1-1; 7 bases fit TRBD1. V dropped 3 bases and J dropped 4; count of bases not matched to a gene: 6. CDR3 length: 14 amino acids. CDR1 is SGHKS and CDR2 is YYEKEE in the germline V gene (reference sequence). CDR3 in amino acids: CASSSGGGRTEAFF. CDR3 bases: TGTGCCAGCAGCTCGGGAGGGGGCCGCACTGAAGCTTTCTTT.

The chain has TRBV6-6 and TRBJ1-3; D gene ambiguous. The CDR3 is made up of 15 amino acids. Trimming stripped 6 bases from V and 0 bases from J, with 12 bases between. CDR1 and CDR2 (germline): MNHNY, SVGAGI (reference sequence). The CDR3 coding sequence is TGTGCCAGCAGCACCGGGCAAGGCTCTGGAAACACCATATATTTT. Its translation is CASSTGQGSGNTIYF.

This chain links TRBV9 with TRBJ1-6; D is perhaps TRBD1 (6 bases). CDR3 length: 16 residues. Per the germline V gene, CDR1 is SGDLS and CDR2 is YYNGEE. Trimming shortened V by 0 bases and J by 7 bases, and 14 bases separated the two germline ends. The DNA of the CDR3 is TGTGCCAGCAGCGTAGTCCCGGGGGGCTCCAATTCACCCCTCCACTTT. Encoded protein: CASSVVPGGSNSPLHF.

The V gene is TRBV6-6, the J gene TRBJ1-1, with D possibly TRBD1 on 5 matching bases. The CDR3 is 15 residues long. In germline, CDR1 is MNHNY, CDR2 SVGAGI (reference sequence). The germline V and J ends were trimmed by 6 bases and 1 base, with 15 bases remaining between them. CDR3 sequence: CASRRTGGENTEAFF. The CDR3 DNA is TGTGCCAGCAGGCGGACTGGGGGTGAGAACACTGAAGCTTTCTTT.

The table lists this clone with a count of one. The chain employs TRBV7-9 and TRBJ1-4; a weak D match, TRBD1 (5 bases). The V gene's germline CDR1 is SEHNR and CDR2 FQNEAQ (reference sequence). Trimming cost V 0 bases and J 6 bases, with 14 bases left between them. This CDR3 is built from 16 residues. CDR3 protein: CASSLAGQGLDEKLFF. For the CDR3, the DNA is TGTGCCAGCAGCTTAGCGGGGCAGGGACTCGATGAAAAACTGTTTTTT. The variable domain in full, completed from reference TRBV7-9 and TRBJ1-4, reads DTGVSQNPRHKITKRGQNVTFRCDPISEHNRLYWYRQTLGQGPEFLTYFQNEAQLEKSRLLSDRFSAERPKGSFSTLEIQRTEQGDSAMYLCASSLAGQGLDEKLFFGSGTQLSVL.

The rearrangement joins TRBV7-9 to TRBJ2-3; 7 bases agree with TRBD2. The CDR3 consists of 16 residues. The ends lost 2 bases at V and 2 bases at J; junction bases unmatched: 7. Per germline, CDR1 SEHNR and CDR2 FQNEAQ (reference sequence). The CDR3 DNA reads TGTGCCAGCAGCTTACCCCTAGCGGAAATCACAGATACGCAGTATTTT. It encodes CASSLPLAEITDTQYF. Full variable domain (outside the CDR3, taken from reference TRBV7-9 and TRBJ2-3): DTGVSQNPRHKITKRGQNVTFRCDPISEHNRLYWYRQTLGQGPEFLTYFQNEAQLEKSRLLSDRFSAERPKGSFSTLEIQRTEQGDSAMYLCASSLPLAEITDTQYFGPGTRLTVL.

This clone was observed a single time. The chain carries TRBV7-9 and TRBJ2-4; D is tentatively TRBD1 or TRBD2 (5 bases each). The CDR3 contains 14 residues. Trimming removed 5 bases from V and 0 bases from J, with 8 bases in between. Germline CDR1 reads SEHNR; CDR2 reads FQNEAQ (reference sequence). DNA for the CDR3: TGTGCCAGCAGCCCCGGGACAGCCAAAAACATTCAGTACTTC. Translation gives CASSPGTAKNIQYF. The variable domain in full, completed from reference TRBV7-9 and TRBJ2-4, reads DTGVSQNPRHKITKRGQNVTFRCDPISEHNRLYWYRQTLGQGPEFLTYFQNEAQLEKSRLLSDRFSAERPKGSFSTLEIQRTEQGDSAMYLCASSPGTAKNIQYFGAGTRLSVL.

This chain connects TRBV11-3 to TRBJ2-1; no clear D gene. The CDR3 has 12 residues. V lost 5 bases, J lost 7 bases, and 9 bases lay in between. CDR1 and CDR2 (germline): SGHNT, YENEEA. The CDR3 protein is CASSPSHNEQFF. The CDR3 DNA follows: TGTGCCAGCAGCCCCTCCCATAATGAGCAGTTCTTC.

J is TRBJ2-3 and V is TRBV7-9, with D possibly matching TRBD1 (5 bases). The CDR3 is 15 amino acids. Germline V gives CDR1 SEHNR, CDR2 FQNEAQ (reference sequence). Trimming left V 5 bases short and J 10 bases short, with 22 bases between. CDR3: CASSNEGVPTQAQYF. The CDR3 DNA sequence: TGTGCCAGCAGCAACGAAGGGGTCCCGACCCAAGCGCAGTATTTT. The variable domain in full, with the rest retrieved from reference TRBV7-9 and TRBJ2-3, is DTGVSQNPRHKITKRGQNVTFRCDPISEHNRLYWYRQTLGQGPEFLTYFQNEAQLEKSRLLSDRFSAERPKGSFSTLEIQRTEQGDSAMYLCASSNEGVPTQAQYFGPGTRLTVL.

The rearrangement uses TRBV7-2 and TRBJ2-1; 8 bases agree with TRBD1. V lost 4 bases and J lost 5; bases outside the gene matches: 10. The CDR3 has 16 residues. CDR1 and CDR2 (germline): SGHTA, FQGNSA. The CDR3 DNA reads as TGTGCCAGCAGCTCATCCCGGACAGGGCTGAACAATGAGCAGTTCTTC. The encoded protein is CASSSSRTGLNNEQFF.